This T cell receptor (beta chain) was found in a study of radiation and T cells in renal cell carcinoma. Overall study findings and caveats: In nephrectomy-only tumors, top 100 clonotypes averaged around 40%, versus 54% irradiated.

Sequenced by immunoSEQ multiplex PCR; TCRdb stores in-frame clones only, minus some. The sample includes 17,000 or so clones, less than 65% of them seen just once. This clone was recorded only once. Its antigen is not identified. As for treatment: 15 Gy SBRT to primary tumor, nephrectomy 4 weeks later. Germline loops: CDR1 SGDLS, CDR2 YYNGEE. The CDR3 is made up of 12 amino acids. V was cut by 1 base and J by 8 bases, with 6 bases left in between. Specimen: tumor tissue, collected from a patient whose treatment included radiotherapy and nephrectomy. The TCR sequence derives from a man in his fifties with renal cell carcinoma. The chain combines TRBV9 with TRBJ2-2; unclear D gene. CDR3 amino acids: CASSVNQGELFF. CDR3 in DNA: TGTGCCAGCAGCGTAAATCAGGGGGAGCTGTTTTTT. The full variable domain, completed using reference TRBV9 and TRBJ2-2, is DSGVTQTPKHLITATGQRVTLRCSPRSGDLSVYWYQQSLDQGLQFLIQYYNGEERAKGNILERFSAQQFPDLHSELNLSSLELGDSALYFCASSVNQGELFFGEGSRLTVL.